The TCR beta chain described here comes from a study of shared clonotypes between healthy human individuals. Findings and limits, study-wide: Clonotype sharing among donors, it was expected, would be affected by sequencing depth. Sampling was confined to blood; repertoires within tissues likely differ.

A word on this clone: Its antigen is unknown.

The germline V gene has CDR1 LNHDA and CDR2 SQIVND (reference sequence). V lost 5 bases and J lost 3, with 11 bases in between. The CDR3 totals 14 residues. Assay runs were performed at deep level. It was across several immunoSEQ plates that each subset's genomic DNA was evenly split. The table came from immunoSEQ multiplex PCR; TCRdb's copy has only in-frame clones and leaves some out. The sample shows around 500,000 clones, about 80% of them seen only once. This clonotype originated in a woman aged 35 to 49 in good health. Some clones in this sample may be carry-over from other donors' samples. Material for sequencing was PBMCs. This sequence joins TRBV19 and TRBJ2-1; no clear D. Here the CDR3 DNA reads TGTGCCAGTAGTTACGGATATCACTACAATGAGCAGTTCTTC. This codes for CASSYGYHYNEQFF.